The TCR beta chain described here comes from a study of CD8 T cells in Susac syndrome (dated by TCRdb to about 2019). Describing the broader study: Whether CD8+ T cell activation and differentiation in Susac syndrome was antigen driven was tested using repertoire sequencing.

About this clonotype: No cognate antigen has been identified for it. It has no much larger one-base neighbor in the sample; base qualities were not kept.

Via the germline V gene, CDR1 is MNHNS and CDR2 SASEGT. Clipping removes 6 bases from V and 2 bases from J, with 7 as the unmatched junction base count. The cysteine opens and the phenylalanine closes a CDR3 of 16 amino acids. CDR3 DNA is the only sequence kept; it has 48 bases, read in frame from the first base. RNA was extracted using the RNeasy kit, and about 0.5 to 1 ug of the RNA was reverse transcribed with random hexamers. The immunoSEQ multiplex PCR assay, covering 54 Vbeta and 13 Jbeta segments, was used to amplify TCR beta CDR3 regions. Bias from PCR amplification was corrected by using a synthetic template baseline for primer optimization and for computational correction. In the original analysis: Reads were annotated to V, D and J genes per IMGT and analyzed with immunoSEQ Analyzer, keeping only productive sequences. Clonality was calculated as one minus the Shannon entropy normalized by log2 of the number of productive unique sequences. For each patient and control, public and private clones were evaluated within the 100 most prevalent clones. Susac-specific clones were defined as absent from healthy and MS cohorts, over a thousand published viral clones and other ImmuneACCESS disease sequences. TCRdb reprocessing: public reads trimmed at Q25 with fastp, clones called with MiXCR, in-frame beta chains kept. One record per CDR3 amino acid sequence lists the most common genes and DNA. The authors' filters were not applied to this entry. The sample table holds 130,000 or so distinct CDR3 sequences, of which 85% to 95% were seen once. Jointly, the top ten make up 0.095% to 0.1% of the sample.

Peripheral blood CD8+ and CD4+ T cells from healthy donors, Susac syndrome patients and multiple sclerosis patients were profiled using high-throughput TCR beta sequencing. Healthy donors were age- and sex-matched controls. Bulk CD8+ and CD4+ T cells were purified magnetically by negative isolation, whereas CD8+ TEMRA cells were enriched by FACS. Blood was drawn into EDTA tubes, processed within 24 hours, and PBMCs were isolated by density gradient centrifugation. PBMCs intended for TCR sequencing were cryopreserved in liquid nitrogen and were subsequently thawed in a 37 degrees C water bath. The sorted or isolated CD4+, CD8+ and CD8+ TEMRA cells reached a purity of at least 90%. Summary of the overall study and its limitations: The number of individuals in the TCR sequencing and HLA analysis was recognized as being relatively small.

This TCR derives from a human donor in good health. The rearrangement combines TRBV6-1 with TRBJ2-5; TRBD2 matches 12 bases in the middle. Material: CD4+ T cells from PBMCs. The nucleotides read TGTGCCAGCAGAACGCGACTAGCGGGAGTGCAAGAGACCCAGTACTTC. Its translation reads: CASRTRLAGVQETQYF.